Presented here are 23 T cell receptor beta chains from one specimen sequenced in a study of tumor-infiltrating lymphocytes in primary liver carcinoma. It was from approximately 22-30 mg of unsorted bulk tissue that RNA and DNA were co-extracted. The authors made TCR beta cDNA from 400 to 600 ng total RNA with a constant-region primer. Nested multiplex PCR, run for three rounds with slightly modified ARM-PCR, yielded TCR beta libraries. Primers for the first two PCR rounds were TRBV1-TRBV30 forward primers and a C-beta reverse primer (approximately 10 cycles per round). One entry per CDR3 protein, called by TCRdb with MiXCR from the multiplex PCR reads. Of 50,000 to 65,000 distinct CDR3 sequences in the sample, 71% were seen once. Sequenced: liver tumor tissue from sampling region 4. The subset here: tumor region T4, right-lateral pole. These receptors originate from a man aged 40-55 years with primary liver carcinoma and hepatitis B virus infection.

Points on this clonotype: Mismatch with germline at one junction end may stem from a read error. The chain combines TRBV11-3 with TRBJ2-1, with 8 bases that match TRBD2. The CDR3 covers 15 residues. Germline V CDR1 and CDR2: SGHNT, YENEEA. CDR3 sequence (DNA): TGTGCCAGCAGTGCCGGGACTAGAGAGGTTAATGAACAGTTCTTC. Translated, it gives CASSAGTREVNEQFF. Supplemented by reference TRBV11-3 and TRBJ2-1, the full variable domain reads EAGVVQSPRYKIIEKKQPVAFWCNPISGHNTLYWYLQNLGQGPELLIRYENEEAVDDSQLPKDRFSAERLKGVDSTLKIQPAELGDSAVYLCASSAGTREVNEQFFGPGTRLTVL.

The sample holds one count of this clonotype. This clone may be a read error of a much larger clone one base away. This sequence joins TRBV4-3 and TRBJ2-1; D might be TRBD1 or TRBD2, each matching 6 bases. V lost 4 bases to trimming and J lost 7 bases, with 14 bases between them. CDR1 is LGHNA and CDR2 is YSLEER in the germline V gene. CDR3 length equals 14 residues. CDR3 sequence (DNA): TGCGCCAGCAGCCTGGACAGTGGGGGGAATGAGCAGTTCTTC. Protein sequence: CASSLDSGGNEQFF.

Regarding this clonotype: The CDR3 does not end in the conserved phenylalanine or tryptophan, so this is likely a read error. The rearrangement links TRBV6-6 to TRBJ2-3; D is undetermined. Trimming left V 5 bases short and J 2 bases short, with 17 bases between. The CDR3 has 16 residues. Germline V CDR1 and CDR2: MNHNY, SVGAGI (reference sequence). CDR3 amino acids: CASSPIAGGVTDTQYH. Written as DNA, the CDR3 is TGTGCCAGCAGTCCCATCGCAGGTGGAGTCACAGATACGCAGTATCAT.

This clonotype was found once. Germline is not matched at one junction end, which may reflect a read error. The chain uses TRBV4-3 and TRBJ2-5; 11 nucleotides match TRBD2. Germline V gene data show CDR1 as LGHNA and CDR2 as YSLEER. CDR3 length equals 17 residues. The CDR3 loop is CASSRAASGRTGETQYF. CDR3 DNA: TGTGCCAGCAGCCGAGCGGCTAGCGGGAGGACTGGTGAGACCCAGTACTTC.

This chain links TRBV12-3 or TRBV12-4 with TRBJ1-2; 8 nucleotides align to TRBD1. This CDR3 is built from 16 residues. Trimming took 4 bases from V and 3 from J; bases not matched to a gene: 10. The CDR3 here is CASSSPHGQGYYGYTF. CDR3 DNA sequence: TGTGCCAGCAGTTCCCCCCACGGACAGGGCTACTATGGCTACACCTTC.

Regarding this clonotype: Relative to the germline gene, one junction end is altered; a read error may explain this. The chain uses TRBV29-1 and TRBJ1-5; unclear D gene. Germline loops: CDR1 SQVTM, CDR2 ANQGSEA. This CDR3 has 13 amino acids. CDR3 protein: CSAGWGANQPQHF. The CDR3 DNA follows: TGTAGCGCCGGATGGGGAGCGAATCAGCCCCAGCATTTT.

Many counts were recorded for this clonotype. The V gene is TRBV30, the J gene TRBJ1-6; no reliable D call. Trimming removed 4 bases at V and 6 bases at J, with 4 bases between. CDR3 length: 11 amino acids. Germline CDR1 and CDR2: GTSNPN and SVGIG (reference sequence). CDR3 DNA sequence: TGTGCCTGGATGTCTAATTCACCCCTCCACTTT. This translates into CAWMSNSPLHF.

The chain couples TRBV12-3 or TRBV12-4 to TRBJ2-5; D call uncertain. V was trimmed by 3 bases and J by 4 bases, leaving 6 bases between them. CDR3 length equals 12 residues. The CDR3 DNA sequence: TGTGCCAGCAGTTTTTATTCAGAGACCCAGTACTTC. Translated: CASSFYSETQYF.

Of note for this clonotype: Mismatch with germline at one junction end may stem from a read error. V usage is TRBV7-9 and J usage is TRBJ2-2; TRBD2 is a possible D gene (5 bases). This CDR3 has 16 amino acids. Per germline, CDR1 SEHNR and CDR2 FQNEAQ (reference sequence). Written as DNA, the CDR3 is TGTGCCAGCAGCTTAGTTCTTCAAGGTTGGACCGGGGAGCTGTCTTTT. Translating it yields CASSLVLQGWTGELSF. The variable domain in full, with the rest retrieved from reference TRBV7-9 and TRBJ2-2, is DTGVSQNPRHKITKRGQNVTFRCDPISEHNRLYWYRQTLGQGPEFLTYFQNEAQLEKSRLLSDRFSAERPKGSFSTLEIQRTEQGDSAMYLCASSLVLQGWTGELSFGEGSRLTVL.

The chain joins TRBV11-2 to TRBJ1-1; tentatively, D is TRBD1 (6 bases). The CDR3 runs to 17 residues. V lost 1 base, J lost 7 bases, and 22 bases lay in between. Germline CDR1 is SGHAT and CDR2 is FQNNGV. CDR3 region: CASSLVGTGKLAREAFF. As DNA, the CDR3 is TGTGCCAGCAGCTTAGTGGGTACAGGGAAGTTAGCCCGTGAAGCTTTCTTT.

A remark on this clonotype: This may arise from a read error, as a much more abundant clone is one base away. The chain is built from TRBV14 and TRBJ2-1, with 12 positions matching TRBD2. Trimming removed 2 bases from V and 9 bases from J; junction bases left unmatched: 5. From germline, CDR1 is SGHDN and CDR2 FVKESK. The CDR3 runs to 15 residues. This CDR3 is CASSQWTSGNSEQFF. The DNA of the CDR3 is TGTGCCAGCAGCCAATGGACTAGCGGGAACAGTGAGCAGTTCTTC. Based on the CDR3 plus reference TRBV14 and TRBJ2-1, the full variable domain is EAGVTQFPSHSVIEKGQTVTLRCDPISGHDNLYWYRRVMGKEIKFLLHFVKESKQDESGMPNNRFLAERTGGTYSTLKVQPAELEDSGVYFCASSQWTSGNSEQFFGPGTRLTVL.

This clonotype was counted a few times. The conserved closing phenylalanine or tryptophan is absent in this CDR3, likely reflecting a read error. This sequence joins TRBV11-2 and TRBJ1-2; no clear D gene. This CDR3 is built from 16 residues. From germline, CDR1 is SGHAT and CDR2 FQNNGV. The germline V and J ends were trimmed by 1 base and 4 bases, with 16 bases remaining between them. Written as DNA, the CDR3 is TGTGCCAGCAGCTTAGGTGGTGCAGGTACCCTCTATGGCTACACCCTC. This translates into CASSLGGAGTLYGYTL.

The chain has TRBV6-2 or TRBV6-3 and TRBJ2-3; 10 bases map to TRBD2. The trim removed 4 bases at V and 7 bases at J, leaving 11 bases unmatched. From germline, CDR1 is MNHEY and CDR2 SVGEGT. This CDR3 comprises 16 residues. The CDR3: CASSSLPSGSWYTQYF. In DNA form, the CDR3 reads TGTGCCAGCAGTTCCTTACCTAGCGGGAGTTGGTATACGCAGTATTTT.

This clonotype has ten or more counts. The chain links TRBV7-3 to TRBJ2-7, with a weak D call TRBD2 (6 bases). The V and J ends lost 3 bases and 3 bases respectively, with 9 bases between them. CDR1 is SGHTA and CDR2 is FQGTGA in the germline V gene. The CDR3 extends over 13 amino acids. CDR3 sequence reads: CASSFGGGYEQYF. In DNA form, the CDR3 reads TGTGCCAGCAGCTTTGGGGGAGGCTACGAGCAGTACTTC.

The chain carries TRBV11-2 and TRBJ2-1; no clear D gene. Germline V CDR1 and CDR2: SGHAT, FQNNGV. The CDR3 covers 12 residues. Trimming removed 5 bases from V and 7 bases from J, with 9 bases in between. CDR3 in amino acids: CASSPSDNEQFF. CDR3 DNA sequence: TGTGCCAGCAGCCCCTCAGATAATGAGCAGTTCTTC.

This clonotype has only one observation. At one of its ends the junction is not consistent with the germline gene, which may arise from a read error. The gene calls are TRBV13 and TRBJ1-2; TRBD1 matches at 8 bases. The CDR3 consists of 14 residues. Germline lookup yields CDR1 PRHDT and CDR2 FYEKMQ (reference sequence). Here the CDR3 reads CANSYRQGNYGYTF. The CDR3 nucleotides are TGTGCCAACAGCTATAGACAGGGGAACTATGGCTACACCTTC.

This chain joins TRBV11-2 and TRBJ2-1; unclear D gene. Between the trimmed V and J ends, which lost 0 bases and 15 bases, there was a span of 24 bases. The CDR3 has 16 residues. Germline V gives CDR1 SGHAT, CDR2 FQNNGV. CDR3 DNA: TGTGCCAGCAGCTTAGATCCAGAGAGCTCATACAATGAGTGGTTCTTC. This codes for CASSLDPESSYNEWFF. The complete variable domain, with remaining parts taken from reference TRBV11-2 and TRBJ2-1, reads EAGVAQSPRYKIIEKRQSVAFWCNPISGHATLYWYQQILGQGPKLLIQFQNNGVVDDSQLPKDRFSAERLKGVDSTLKIQPAKLEDSAVYLCASSLDPESSYNEWFFGPGTRLTVL.

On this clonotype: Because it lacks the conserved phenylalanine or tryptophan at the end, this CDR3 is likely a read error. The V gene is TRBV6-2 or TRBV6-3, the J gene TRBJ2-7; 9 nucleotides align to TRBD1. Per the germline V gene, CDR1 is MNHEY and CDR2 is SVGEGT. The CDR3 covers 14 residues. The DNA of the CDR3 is TGTGTCAGCAGCCTCCGGGACAGGGCTCACGAGCAGTACTTG. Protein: CVSSLRDRAHEQYL.

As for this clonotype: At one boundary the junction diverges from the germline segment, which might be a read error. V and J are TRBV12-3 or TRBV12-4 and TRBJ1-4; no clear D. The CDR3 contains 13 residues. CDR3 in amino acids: CVSSLSGLEKLFF. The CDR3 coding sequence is TGTGTCAGCAGTCTATCGGGCCTAGAAAAACTCTTTTTT.

The CDR3 reads CASSEGRLLKGQFF. CDR3 nucleotides: TGCGCCAGCAGTGAGGGCAGGTTACTCAAAGGGCAGTTCTTC. The V gene is TRBV10-2, the J gene TRBJ2-1; D uncertain. Germline CDR1 is WSHSY and CDR2 is SAAADI. Trimming stripped 2 bases from V and 12 bases from J, with 17 bases between. There are 14 residues in the CDR3.

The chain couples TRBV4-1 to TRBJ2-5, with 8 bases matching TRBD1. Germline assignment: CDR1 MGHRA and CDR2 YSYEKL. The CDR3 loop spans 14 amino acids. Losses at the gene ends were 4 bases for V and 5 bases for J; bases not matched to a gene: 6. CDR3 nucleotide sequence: TGCGCCAGCAGCCCTCCAGGGGGCGGCGAGACCCAGTACTTC. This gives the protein CASSPPGGGETQYF.

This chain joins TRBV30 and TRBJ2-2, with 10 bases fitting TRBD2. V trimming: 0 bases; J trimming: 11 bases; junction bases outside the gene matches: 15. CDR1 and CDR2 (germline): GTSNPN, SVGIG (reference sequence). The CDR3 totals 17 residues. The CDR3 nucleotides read TGTGCCTGGAGTGTACGGACTAGCGGTCCGAACACCAGTGAGCTGTTTTTT. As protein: CAWSVRTSGPNTSELFF.

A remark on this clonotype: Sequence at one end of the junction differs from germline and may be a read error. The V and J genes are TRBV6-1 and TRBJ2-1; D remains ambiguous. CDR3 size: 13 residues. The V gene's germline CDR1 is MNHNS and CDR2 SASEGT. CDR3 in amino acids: CASMLNQHNVQFF. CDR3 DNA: TGTGCTAGCATGCTAAATCAACACAATGTGCAGTTCTTC.